The present entry profiles one TCR beta chain with its context. The assay was immunoSEQ multiplex PCR, and TCRdb's table has in-frame clones only and misses some. This sample yields fewer than 85,000 clones, of which around 82% are seen a single time; roughly 0.77% belongs to the top ten. This record belongs to a study of OX40 agonist ivuxolimab in advanced cancers. About the research overall: Cancers in dose escalation were hepatocellular, melanoma, renal cell and head and neck.

Trimming took off 2 bases at V and 7 bases at J, with 9 bases between the two ends. Germline V gene lookup returns CDR1 MNHEY and CDR2 SVGAGI. This CDR3 region has 13 residues. This sample comprised CD4+ or CD8+ T cells sorted from blood, obtained in a trial of the OX40 agonist ivuxolimab. The sequence derives from an adult with an advanced solid tumor such as melanoma, head and neck, liver or kidney cancer. The V call is TRBV6-5, the J call TRBJ1-5, with unresolved D. The CDR3, as DNA: TGTGCCAGCAGTTACGACCTAGGGCAGCCCCAGCATTTT. It yields the protein CASSYDLGQPQHF.